What follows are 19 T cell receptor beta chains derived from one specimen sequenced in a study of T-cell reconstitution after alpha-beta-depleted transplantation in children. Unique molecular identifiers were incorporated when the TCRbeta library was constructed. TCRdb re-called the PCR reads through MiXCR, storing one row per CDR3 protein. The sample includes hundreds of thousands of distinct CDR3 sequences, 10% to 15% of them seen just once. The input for sequencing was PBMCs, mostly from graft donor cells, taken 360 days after TCRalphabeta/CD19-depleted stem cell transplant. Every receptor here comes from a male patient younger than 18 who had a stem cell transplant for acute myeloid leukemia, so the T cells may come from the graft donor.

This clonotype came up a few times. The V gene is TRBV29-1, the J gene TRBJ1-2, with a weak D call TRBD1 (5 bases). Trimming cost V 4 bases and J 5 bases, with 8 bases left between them. CDR3 length: 11 amino acids. Per germline, CDR1 SQVTM and CDR2 ANQGSEA. The CDR3 DNA is TGCAGCGTTGGGGGGGGATATGGCTACACCTTC. It codes for CSVGGGYGYTF.

This clonotype was found many times. The gene calls are TRBV28 and TRBJ1-2, with D perhaps matching TRBD1 (5 bases). CDR1 and CDR2 from the germline V gene are MDHEN and SYDVKM. V lost 5 bases to trimming and J lost 2 bases, with 6 bases between them. This CDR3 has 12 residues. This CDR3 is CASSGGNYGYTF. DNA of the CDR3: TGTGCCAGCAGTGGGGGGAACTATGGCTACACCTTC.

The chain links TRBV12-3 or TRBV12-4 to TRBJ1-6; 7 bases are shared with TRBD1. This CDR3 is built from 17 residues. The J segment lost 5 bases and the V segment lost 3 bases, leaving 10 bases of the junction unmatched. DNA of the CDR3: TGTGCCAGCAGTTTCTTGAAGGGGGCGCAGGATAATTCACCCCTCCACTTT. Its translation is CASSFLKGAQDNSPLHF.

In this sample, this clonotype turned up a few times. J is TRBJ2-7 and V is TRBV10-3; TRBD1 matches at 12 bases. V lost 10 bases, J lost 6 bases, and 16 bases stayed unmatched. Germline V gene lookup returns CDR1 ENHRY and CDR2 SYGVKD. The CDR3 runs to 16 residues. The CDR3 loop is CANAGGTGGIPSEQYF. The CDR3 nucleotides are TGTGCCAACGCGGGGGGGACAGGGGGCATCCCCTCCGAGCAGTACTTC.

The rearrangement joins TRBV29-1 to TRBJ2-7, with 9 nucleotides matching TRBD1. The junction had 10 bases not matched to a gene; V was cut back by 7 bases and J by 6 bases. This CDR3 has 13 amino acids. The germline V gene has CDR1 SQVTM and CDR2 ANQGSEA. CDR3: CSAGRDRAFEQYF. CDR3 DNA sequence: TGCAGCGCCGGCCGGGACAGGGCTTTCGAGCAGTACTTC.

This clonotype was counted ten times or more. A junction boundary mismatches the germline segment, possibly from a read error. CDR3 amino acids: CSVEGVSAYEQYF. As DNA, the CDR3 is TGCAGCGTAGAAGGGGTCTCCGCCTACGAGCAGTACTTC. The V call is TRBV29-1, the J call TRBJ2-7, with D tentatively TRBD1 (5 bases). CDR1 and CDR2 (germline): SQVTM, ANQGSEA. The CDR3 loop spans 13 amino acids.

In its sample, this clonotype was seen a few times. The chain recombines TRBV28 with TRBJ1-1, with D unresolved. V lost 5 bases, J lost 7 bases, and 26 bases lay in between. The CDR3 runs to 17 residues. The V gene's germline CDR1 is MDHEN and CDR2 SYDVKM. The CDR3 nucleotides read TGTGCCAGCAGTCCGTGGAGTTGGCGCACCGAGGAGGGTGAAGCTTTCTTT. It specifies CASSPWSWRTEEGEAFF. Looking up the rest from reference TRBV28 and TRBJ1-1 gives the full variable domain: DVKVTQSSRYLVKRTGEKVFLECVQDMDHENMFWYRQDPGLGLRLIYFSYDVKMKEKGDIPEGYSVSREKKERFSLILESASTNQTSMYLCASSPWSWRTEEGEAFFGQGTRLTVV.

The CDR3 loop is CASSYSSDNPYEQYF. In DNA form, the CDR3 reads TGTGCCAGCAGTTACTCCAGCGACAACCCCTACGAGCAGTACTTC. The rearrangement uses TRBV6-2 or TRBV6-3 and TRBJ2-7; D uncertain. CDR3 length equals 15 residues. CDR1 and CDR2 from the germline V gene are MNHEY and SVGEGT. The V gene lost 0 bases and the J gene lost 2 bases, with 11 bases spanning the gap.

This chain connects TRBV5-1 to TRBJ1-6; a possible D gene is TRBD1 (6 bases). The CDR3 consists of 15 residues. The V and J ends lost 0 bases and 4 bases respectively, with 8 bases between them. Germline lookup yields CDR1 SGHRS and CDR2 YFSETQ. CDR3 sequence: CASSLDRAYNSPLHF. CDR3 DNA: TGCGCCAGCAGCTTGGACAGGGCATATAATTCACCCCTCCACTTT.

This clonotype was counted many times. V gene TRBV7-3 combines with J gene TRBJ2-1; 10 bases are a match to TRBD1. The CDR3 totals 13 residues. The germline gives CDR1 SGHTA, CDR2 FQGTGA. V lost 6 bases and J lost 6; bases outside the gene matches: 2. CDR3 protein: CASSRTGGNEQFF. The CDR3, as DNA: TGTGCCAGCAGTCGGACAGGGGGCAATGAGCAGTTCTTC. The full variable domain, with the rest looked up from reference TRBV7-3 and TRBJ2-1, is GAGVSQTPSNKVTEKGKYVELRCDPISGHTALYWYRQSLGQGPEFLIYFQGTGAADDSGLPNDRFFAVRPEGSVSTLKIQRTERGDSAVYLCASSRTGGNEQFFGPGTRLTVL.

In its sample, this clonotype was seen many times. This rearrangement joins TRBV7-8 to TRBJ2-1; TRBD2 matches 7 bases. The CDR3 spans 14 residues. With V trimmed by 3 bases and J by 4 bases, 3 bases remained unmatched. CDR1 is SGHVS, CDR2 FQNEAQ, per germline. The CDR3 nucleotides are TGTGCCAGCAGCTTTAGCGGGCCGTACAATGAGCAGTTCTTC. Its translation is CASSFSGPYNEQFF.

This clonotype appeared many times. The V gene is TRBV6-1, the J gene TRBJ2-5; TRBD1 matches at 8 bases. There are 13 residues in the CDR3. The ends lost 7 bases at V and 2 bases at J; junction bases unmatched: 3. Germline assignment: CDR1 MNHNS and CDR2 SASEGT. This CDR3 reads CASTHRGQETQYF. The CDR3 bases are TGTGCCAGCACCCACAGGGGGCAAGAGACCCAGTACTTC.

This clonotype has more than one count but fewer than ten. The chain uses TRBV20-1 and TRBJ2-7, with D unresolved. V gave up 3 bases and J gave up 3 bases, with 6 bases separating them. The V gene's germline CDR1 is DFQATT and CDR2 SNEGSKA (reference sequence). CDR3 length: 11 amino acids. CDR3 nucleotides: TGCAGTGCTAGTATAATCTACGAGCAGTACTTC. The encoded protein is CSASIIYEQYF.

The table lists this clonotype with a few counts. V usage is TRBV20-1 and J usage is TRBJ2-7; 7 positions agree with TRBD2. The CDR3 covers 12 residues. CDR1 and CDR2 (germline): DFQATT, SNEGSKA (reference sequence). J gave up 5 bases and V 6 bases, and 7 bases lay outside the gene matches. The CDR3, as DNA: TGCAGTGCCCCAGTGGGAGGGCACGAGCAGTACTTC. Its translation is CSAPVGGHEQYF.

The J gene is TRBJ2-2, the V gene TRBV15; 15 bases fit TRBD2. The CDR3 has 18 residues. V lost 7 bases, J lost 5 bases, and 11 bases stayed unmatched. Germline values: CDR1 LNHNV, CDR2 YYDKDF (reference sequence). The CDR3 DNA reads TGTGCCACCATTCCGGGACTAGCGGGAGGACGGAGGACCGGGGAGCTGTTTTTT. It yields the protein CATIPGLAGGRRTGELFF.

The rearrangement links TRBV25-1 to TRBJ2-1; no definite D call. The ends were cut back, 2 bases at V and 6 bases at J, with 8 bases in the middle. The CDR3 runs to 13 residues. Germline CDR1 MGHDK, CDR2 SYGVNS. CDR3 amino acids: CASSEPAFNEQFF. The CDR3 DNA is TGTGCCAGCAGTGAACCAGCATTCAATGAGCAGTTCTTC.

The rearrangement uses TRBV7-9 and TRBJ2-3; 7 nucleotides match TRBD1. The J segment lost 3 bases and the V segment lost 5 bases, leaving 8 bases of the junction unmatched. Germline V lookup: CDR1 SEHNR, CDR2 FQNEAQ (reference sequence). The CDR3 loop spans 15 amino acids. CDR3: CASSPGQENTDTQYF. In nucleotides, the CDR3 is TGTGCCAGCAGCCCCGGACAGGAAAATACAGATACGCAGTATTTT.

The chain links TRBV21-1 to TRBJ2-5; the table's TRBD2 call for D was not verified on the DNA. TRBV21-1 is flagged as a pseudogene. The CDR3 is 17 residues long. The CDR3 region is CASTDVPSGSGPETQYF. DNA of the CDR3: TGTGCCAGCACCGACGTCCCTAGCGGCAGTGGGCCGGAGACCCAGTACTTC.

This clonotype was detected only a few times. This sequence joins TRBV6-2 or TRBV6-3 and TRBJ2-6; D might be TRBD2 (6 bases). The CDR3 runs to 17 residues. The germline gives CDR1 MNHEY, CDR2 SVGEGT. Deletions cut 7 bases from V and 0 bases from J, with 16 bases between. The CDR3 DNA reads as TGTGCCAGCACCCCAGGACTAAGCCCCTCTGGGGCCAACGTCCTGACTTTC. Translation gives CASTPGLSPSGANVLTF.